The entry below gives a single T cell receptor (beta chain) sequence along with its context. Its antigen is currently not known. HCMV serostatus was determined by detecting HCMV-specific IgG in serum with a commercial ELISA kit. Ficoll density gradient centrifugation was used to isolate peripheral blood mononuclear cells from blood. Sequencing relied on an Illumina HiSeq 2000. TCR beta cDNA libraries were prepared using 5'RACE template switching, which introduced a universal primer site and unique molecular identifiers. Synthesis of cDNA was primed from the TCR beta constant segment and was followed by two consecutive PCR amplification steps. As for how the authors treated the data: Reads were demultiplexed and grouped by UMI with MIGEC, and clonotypes were assembled and quantified with MiTCR. To exclude erroneous sequences, only TCR cDNA sequences supported by at least two reads were retained. The tcR package was used for downstream repertoire analysis, and clonotypes were matched between fractions using CDR3 nucleotide sequence together with V segment. Antigen specificity was annotated against VDJdb with VDJmatch, allowing one amino acid substitution in CDR3. The reads underwent TCRdb reprocessing, giving one record for each CDR3 protein sequence and no DNA. TCRdb's processing, not the study's, gives the V and J calls here. This sample's listing comprises some 440,000 distinct CDR3 sequences. The ten largest clonotypes hold roughly 1.4% of the sample.

This specimen comes from a study of T cells expressing NK-cell markers (dated by TCRdb to 2020 to 2022). With regard to the full study: About 8 donors provided sorted CD3+CD56+NKG2C+, CD3+CD56+NKG2C- and CD3+CD56-NKG2C+ T-cell subsets, whose TCR beta-chain repertoires were profiled. The eight sequenced donors were randomly selected healthy volunteers, three men and five women. Of the eight sequenced donors, seven were found to be HCMV-seropositive and one was found to be HCMV-seronegative. Libraries were sequenced as 2 x 150 bp reads on Illumina HiSeq 2000/2500, MiSeq or NextSeq.

What the research found in general, with its limitations: Whether the expanded NKG2C-expressing T cell clones were specific for HCMV antigens was left unclear. In five to seven donors, the dominant CD3+CD56+NKG2C+ clonotypes were found to rank among the top 10 CD8+ clonotypes and to make up about 1.0-7.5% of CD8+ T cells. Those dominant clonotypes were again the most abundant among CD3+CD56-NKG2C+ cells in a handful of donors, at roughly 25-60.1%.

Taken from cysteine to phenylalanine, the CDR3 has 17 residues. DNA is not recorded here. The germline V gene provides CDR1 MDHEN and CDR2 SYDVKM. Here the chain combines TRBV28 and TRBJ2-3. The specimen was blood T cells: a sorted CD56 or NKG2C T cell subset, CD4+ or CD8+ T cells, or bulk PBMC T cells (not recorded which). The receptor was derived from a woman aged 45-60 years in good health. Donor details come from another sample of the same person, matched by shared clones. The CDR3 amino acid sequence is: CASSLGPQRFSTDTQYF. The full variable domain, with segments outside the CDR3 supplied by the reference TRBV28 and TRBJ2-3 proteins, appears as DVKVTQSSRYLVKRTGEKVFLECVQDMDHENMFWYRQDPGLGLRLIYFSYDVKMKEKGDIPEGYSVSREKKERFSLILESASTNQTSMYLCASSLGPQRFSTDTQYFGPGTRLTVL.